Listed below are T cell receptor beta chains from one sample, sequenced in a study of blood T cell repertoires in COVID-19. Generated by immunoSEQ multiplex PCR, the TCRdb table keeps only in-frame clones and is missing some. The data show more than 200,000 clones, around 90% seen once. Sequenced sample: peripheral blood. The receptor source for this set is a man between 25 and 39 years old with COVID-19, enrolled during active disease. The CDR3 runs from the conserved cysteine through the conserved F or W. D genes are given only for firm matches. Clone sizes are given selectively: once, few, many, or a class where the clone is expanded.

TRBJ2-1	NA	TRBV6-5	NA	CASSYSMGREQFF	TGTGCCAGCAGTTACTCGATGGGGCGCGAGCAGTTCTTC
TRBJ1-3	TRBD1	TRBV5-6	NA	CASSYTGAGNTIYF	TGTGCCAGCAGCTACACAGGGGCCGGAAACACCATATATTTT
TRBJ2-3	TRBD1	TRBV2	once	CASSSKPPGTGSMDTQYF	TGTGCCAGCAGCTCAAAGCCCCCCGGGACAGGGAGCATGGATACGCAGTATTTT
TRBJ2-1	NA	TRBV2	NA	CASSDPGTYNEQFF	TGTGCCAGCAGTGACCCAGGGACCTACAATGAGCAGTTCTTC
TRBJ1-1	NA	TRBV19	NA	CASSSGVVAFF	TGTGCCAGTAGTTCAGGGGTAGTGGCTTTCTTT
TRBJ1-5	TRBD1	TRBV12-5	NA	CASGPLDRVQPQHF	TGTGCTAGTGGTCCCCTCGACAGGGTTCAGCCCCAGCATTTT
TRBJ1-6	NA	TRBV5-1	NA	CASSLGGQGNSPLHF	TGCGCCAGCAGCTTAGGTGGGCAGGGTAATTCACCCCTCCACTTT
TRBJ1-5	TRBD1	TRBV6-2/TRBV6-3	NA	CASSSQGQGLYSNQPQHF	TGTGCCAGCAGTTCCCAGGGACAGGGGCTCTATAGCAATCAGCCCCAGCATTTT
TRBJ1-1	NA	TRBV19	NA	CASESNTEAFF	TGTGCCAGTGAGTCGAACACTGAAGCTTTCTTT
TRBJ1-2	TRBD1	TRBV9	once	CASSPEQGSYTF	TGTGCCAGCAGCCCTGAACAGGGGAGCTACACCTTC
TRBJ1-6	NA	TRBV13	NA	CASSLLGGVNSPLHF	TGTGCCAGCAGCTTACTGGGAGGGGTTAATTCACCCCTCCACTTT
TRBJ2-1	NA	TRBV5-1	NA	CASSLMRGPDEQFF	TGCGCCAGCAGCTTGATGAGAGGTCCCGATGAGCAGTTCTTC
TRBJ2-4	TRBD1	TRBV9	NA	CASSGGGQGALIQYF	TGTGCCAGCAGCGGAGGGGGACAGGGGGCTCTCATTCAGTACTTC
TRBJ2-1	TRBD1	TRBV29-1	NA	CSVYRGLGSGNEQFF	TGCAGCGTTTACAGGGGTCTTGGTTCAGGCAATGAGCAGTTCTTC
TRBJ2-3	TRBD1	TRBV19	NA	CASSIRWTGGYTDTQYF	TGTGCCAGTAGTATACGTTGGACAGGGGGTTACACAGATACGCAGTATTTT
TRBJ2-7	TRBD1	TRBV7-2	once	CASSLEWTGSLYEQYF	TGTGCCAGCAGCTTAGAGTGGACAGGGTCTTTGTACGAGCAGTACTTC
TRBJ2-1	TRBD2	TRBV27	NA	CASSLPREGGYNEQFF	TGTGCCAGCAGTTTACCGCGGGAGGGGGGTTACAATGAGCAGTTCTTC
TRBJ2-7	TRBD1	TRBV19	NA	CASSPLTGNSYEQYF	TGTGCCAGTAGCCCTCTGACAGGGAACTCCTACGAGCAGTACTTC
TRBJ1-4	NA	TRBV5-1	NA	CASSPGQLNEKLFF	TGCGCCAGCAGCCCCGGACAGTTGAATGAAAAACTGTTTTTT
TRBJ1-6	TRBD1	TRBV24-1	NA	CATRTRGQTSPLHF	TGTGCCACCAGGACTCGGGGACAGACTTCACCCCTCCACTTT
TRBJ2-7	TRBD1	TRBV2	NA	CASIMPGQTYEQYF	TGTGCCAGCATTATGCCGGGACAGACCTACGAGCAGTACTTC
TRBJ1-4	NA	TRBV9	NA	CASSVEVRVGEKLFF	TGTGCCAGCAGCGTAGAAGTACGGGTTGGGGAAAAACTGTTTTTT
TRBJ1-2	NA	TRBV28	once	CASKKQGYGYTF	TGTGCCAGCAAAAAACAGGGCTATGGCTACACCTTC
TRBJ2-2	TRBD1	TRBV27	NA	CASSQGVSLRELFF	TGTGCCAGCAGTCAGGGGGTCTCGCTCCGGGAGCTGTTTTTT
TRBJ1-2	TRBD1	TRBV10-1	NA	CASRGDREGHGYTF	TGCGCCAGCAGAGGGGACAGGGAGGGGCATGGCTACACCTTC
TRBJ2-1	TRBD2	TRBV5-1	NA	CASSLVAGVSYNEQFF	TGCGCCAGCAGCTTGGTGGCGGGAGTAAGCTACAATGAGCAGTTCTTC
TRBJ1-2	TRBD1	TRBV19	NA	CASSMGRRIRDSGRGSHTF	TGTGCCAGTAGTATGGGGCGACGGATCAGGGACAGTGGTAGAGGATCTCACACCTTC
TRBJ1-2	TRBD1	TRBV7-2	NA	CASSLKGTANYGYTF	TGTGCCAGCAGCTTAAAGGGGACAGCTAACTATGGCTACACCTTC
TRBJ1-2	NA	TRBV6-1	NA	CASSDDRFSINYGYTF	TGTGCCAGCAGTGACGACAGATTCAGCATTAACTATGGCTACACCTTC
TRBJ1-2	TRBD1	TRBV18	NA	CASSAGTGGADYGYTF	TGTGCCAGCTCAGCCGGGACAGGGGGCGCGGACTATGGCTACACCTTC
TRBJ1-1	TRBD1	TRBV18	NA	CASSRATLTGLSPEAFF	TGTGCCAGCTCGCGTGCAACCTTGACAGGGTTGAGCCCTGAAGCTTTCTTT
TRBJ1-3	NA	TRBV2	NA	CASTVLTLGNTIYF	TGTGCCAGCACCGTCCTGACTCTGGGAAACACCATATATTTT
TRBJ2-2	TRBD2	TRBV19	NA	CASSIWGRVTGELFF	TGTGCCAGTAGTATATGGGGGAGGGTTACCGGGGAGCTGTTTTTT
TRBJ1-6	TRBD1	TRBV5-1	few	CASSDRDRVNSPLHF	TGCGCCAGCAGCGACCGGGACAGGGTTAATTCACCCCTCCACTTT
TRBJ2-7	TRBD1	TRBV7-9	NA	CAGTPLRDRASYEQYF	TGTGCCGGGACCCCATTACGGGACAGGGCCTCCTACGAGCAGTACTTC
TRBJ2-7	TRBD2	TRBV18	NA	CASSPLGLGYEQYF	TGTGCCAGCTCACCACTCGGACTAGGATACGAGCAGTACTTC
TRBJ2-7	TRBD2	TRBV7-2	NA	CASSLSSGGVYEQYF	TGTGCCAGCAGCTTAAGCTCCGGGGGGGTCTACGAGCAGTACTTC
TRBJ2-7	TRBD1	TRBV5-4	NA	CASSTGQVSSYEQYF	TGTGCCAGCAGTACGGGACAGGTGAGCTCCTACGAGCAGTACTTC
TRBJ2-5	NA	TRBV20-1	NA	CSASPPGFGETQYF	TGCAGTGCTAGTCCCCCGGGTTTCGGAGAGACCCAGTACTTC
TRBJ1-2	NA	TRBV4-3	NA	CASSQEHRGRGADFYGYTF	TGCGCCAGCAGCCAAGAACATCGGGGCAGGGGCGCGGACTTTTATGGCTACACCTTC
TRBJ2-3	TRBD2	TRBV5-1	NA	CASSSISGSGTDTQYF	TGCGCCAGCAGCTCGATTAGCGGGTCAGGCACAGATACGCAGTATTTT
TRBJ2-1	TRBD2	TRBV30	NA	CAWSVLFGSGNTNEQFF	TGTGCCTGGAGTGTACTCTTCGGGAGCGGGAATACCAATGAGCAGTTCTTC
TRBJ2-2	NA	TRBV30	once	CAWSSVGELFF	TGTGCCTGGAGTTCCGTCGGGGAGCTGTTTTTT
TRBJ1-1	TRBD1	TRBV7-2	NA	CASSPWTGHNTEAFF	TGTGCCAGCAGCCCCTGGACAGGACATAACACTGAAGCTTTCTTT
TRBJ1-2	TRBD1	TRBV6-6	NA	CASSPTTGGYGYTF	TGTGCCAGCAGTCCGACGACAGGGGGCTATGGCTACACCTTC
TRBJ2-7	NA	TRBV19	NA	CASSSQGRNEQYF	TGTGCCAGTAGTTCACAGGGGAGGAACGAGCAGTACTTC
TRBJ2-1	NA	TRBV27	NA	CASRPKGEWYNEQFF	TGTGCCAGCAGACCCAAGGGGGAGTGGTACAATGAGCAGTTCTTC
TRBJ1-2	TRBD1	TRBV7-2	NA	CASSPTGTLNYGYTF	TGTGCCAGCAGCCCGACAGGGACCCTCAACTATGGCTACACCTTC
TRBJ2-3	NA	TRBV6-1	NA	CASSEGVGLRPQYF	TGTGCCAGCAGTGAGGGTGTGGGGCTACGCCCGCAGTATTTT
TRBJ2-2	TRBD2	TRBV5-4	NA	CASSFRGLGNTGELFF	TGTGCCAGCAGCTTTCGGGGACTAGGGAACACCGGGGAGCTGTTTTTT
TRBJ2-5	TRBD1	TRBV10-1	NA	CASKPPGQAPETQYF	TGCGCCAGCAAACCACCGGGACAGGCGCCAGAGACCCAGTACTTC
TRBJ1-2	TRBD1	TRBV18	NA	CASSPTTGVYYGYTF	TGTGCCAGCTCACCGACGACAGGGGTGTACTATGGCTACACCTTC
TRBJ1-4	NA	TRBV12-5	NA	CASALTATNEKLFF	TGTGCTAGTGCCCTGACAGCAACTAATGAAAAACTGTTTTTT
TRBJ1-1	NA	TRBV28	NA	CASSFLSFTEAFF	TGTGCCAGCAGTTTTCTGAGTTTCACTGAAGCTTTCTTT
TRBJ1-1	NA	TRBV29-1	NA	CSVLHLPGSHRPEAFF	TGCAGCGTGCTACACCTACCGGGGTCCCACCGTCCTGAAGCTTTCTTT